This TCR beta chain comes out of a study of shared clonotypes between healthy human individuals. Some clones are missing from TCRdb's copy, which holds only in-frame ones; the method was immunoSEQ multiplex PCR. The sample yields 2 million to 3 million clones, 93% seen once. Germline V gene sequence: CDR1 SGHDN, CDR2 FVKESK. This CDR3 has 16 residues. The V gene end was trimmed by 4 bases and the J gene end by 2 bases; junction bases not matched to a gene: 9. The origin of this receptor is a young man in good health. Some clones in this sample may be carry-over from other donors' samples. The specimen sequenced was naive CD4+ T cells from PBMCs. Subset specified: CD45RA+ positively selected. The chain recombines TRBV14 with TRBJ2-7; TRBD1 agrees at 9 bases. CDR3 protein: CASSRSGDRATYEQYF. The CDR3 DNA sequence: TGTGCCAGCAGCCGATCGGGGGACAGGGCCACCTACGAGCAGTACTTC.